Listed here are 17 T cell receptor beta chains from one sample, sequenced in a study of cytomegalovirus exposure and HLA in healthy donors. PCR amplification relied on 60 Vbeta primers (plus 13 Jbeta primers). Some clones are missing from TCRdb's copy, which holds only in-frame ones; the method was immunoSEQ multiplex PCR. The table shows 200,000 to 250,000 clones, with over 75% occurring only once. Sequencing was performed on PBMCs. The receptors derive from a man in his late teens or twenties in good health and CMV-seronegative.

CDR3 coding DNA: TGTGCCAGCAGTGATCCGGACAGGGCCTACGGCACTGAAGCTTTCTTT. Translating it yields CASSDPDRAYGTEAFF. V and J are TRBV6-1 and TRBJ1-1; 8 nucleotides match TRBD1. The CDR3 has 16 amino acids. The junction had 10 bases not matched to a gene; V was cut back by 3 bases and J by 4 bases. Germline values: CDR1 MNHNS, CDR2 SASEGT.

The J gene is TRBJ2-6, the V gene TRBV19; 7 nucleotides agree with TRBD2. The CDR3 totals 16 residues. The V segment lost 7 bases and the J segment 2 bases; nucleotides outside the gene matches: 8. Germline V gene sequence: CDR1 LNHDA, CDR2 SQIVND (reference sequence). The CDR3 spells CASTPTGGAGANVLTF. The DNA of the CDR3 is TGTGCCAGTACCCCCACTGGGGGGGCTGGGGCCAACGTCCTGACTTTC.

The V and J genes are TRBV7-2 and TRBJ2-5; 7 nucleotides agree with TRBD1. Germline CDR1 is SGHTA and CDR2 is FQGNSA. The CDR3 consists of 14 residues. With 5 bases clipped from V and 2 bases from J, the junction kept 5 bases outside the gene matches. The CDR3 loop is CASSRDRVQETQYF. The CDR3 bases are TGTGCCAGCAGCCGAGACAGGGTTCAAGAGACCCAGTACTTC.

This sequence joins TRBV9 and TRBJ2-5; TRBD1 agrees at 7 bases. This CDR3 contains 13 residues. The germline V gene has CDR1 SGDLS and CDR2 YYNGEE. The ends lost 4 bases at V and 3 bases at J; junction bases unmatched: 3. For the CDR3, the DNA is TGTGCCAGCAGCCCAGGGACAGAAGAGACCCAGTACTTC. Protein: CASSPGTEETQYF.

This chain connects TRBV30 to TRBJ1-1; 9 positions agree with TRBD1. There are 15 residues in the CDR3. Germline V CDR1 and CDR2: GTSNPN, SVGIG (reference sequence). The J segment lost 3 bases and the V segment lost 6 bases, leaving 11 bases of the junction unmatched. The CDR3 sequence is CACLGRDRVYTEAFF. CDR3 nucleotide sequence: TGTGCCTGTCTTGGTCGGGACAGGGTTTACACTGAAGCTTTCTTT.

V gene TRBV10-3 combines with J gene TRBJ2-7; 7 positions agree with TRBD1. V lost 2 bases, J lost 6 bases, and 4 bases stayed unmatched. Per the germline V gene, CDR1 is ENHRY and CDR2 is SYGVKD. This CDR3 has 13 residues. The CDR3 DNA reads as TGTGCCATCAGTGAGGGGGACAGCCTCGAGCAGTACTTC. Translated: CAISEGDSLEQYF.

This chain joins TRBV7-8 and TRBJ2-1; no firm D call. CDR3 length equals 15 residues. The V gene lost 3 bases and the J gene lost 7 bases, with 16 bases spanning the gap. CDR1 is SGHVS, CDR2 FQNEAQ, per germline. Here the CDR3 reads CASSFWSPVENEQFF. The CDR3 nucleotides are TGTGCCAGCAGCTTTTGGAGTCCAGTCGAGAATGAGCAGTTCTTC.

The chain recombines TRBV5-5 with TRBJ2-2; TRBD2 aligns across 7 bases. The CDR3 consists of 15 residues. V dropped 6 bases and J dropped 6; count of bases not matched to a gene: 11. Germline V gene sequence: CDR1 SGHKS, CDR2 YYEKEE (reference sequence). The CDR3, as DNA: TGTGCCAGCACCCGAGACGGGGCGGGGGCCGGGGAGCTGTTTTTT. As protein: CASTRDGAGAGELFF.

The V call is TRBV5-1, the J call TRBJ1-1; no definite D call. CDR3 size: 14 residues. CDR1 is SGHRS and CDR2 is YFSETQ in the germline V gene. The ends were cut back, 4 bases at V and 4 bases at J, with 14 bases in the middle. The CDR3 DNA sequence: TGCGCCAGCAGCGCCCAAGAGGGTGGCACTGAAGCTTTCTTT. Translated, it gives CASSAQEGGTEAFF.

This clone has more than one count but fewer than ten. The J gene is TRBJ2-7, the V gene TRBV4-3; 8 positions match TRBD2. V was clipped by 0 bases and J by 2 bases; unmatched bases: 12. Germline-derived CDR1 and CDR2 are LGHNA and YSLEER. The CDR3 runs 18 residues. Here the CDR3 DNA reads TGCGCCAGCAGCCAAGATATAGTTATGGGGACTAGTACCTACGAGCAGTACTTC. It encodes CASSQDIVMGTSTYEQYF.

The chain has TRBV19 and TRBJ2-6; 7 positions agree with TRBD1. CDR1 and CDR2 from the germline V gene are LNHDA and SQIVND (reference sequence). The CDR3 has 18 residues. Losses at the gene ends were 5 bases for V and 4 bases for J; bases not matched to a gene: 14. CDR3 protein: CASSSGTDSFTGANVLTF. The DNA for the CDR3 is TGTGCCAGTAGTTCCGGGACAGATAGCTTTACCGGGGCCAACGTCCTGACTTTC.

The chain is built from TRBV6-5 and TRBJ1-1; D may be TRBD1 (5 bases). Trimming shortened V by 2 bases and J by 4 bases, and 14 bases separated the two germline ends. The CDR3 extends over 15 amino acids. Germline V lookup: CDR1 MNHEY, CDR2 SVGAGI. The DNA of the CDR3 is TGTGCCAGCAGTTACGAGTCCCAGGGAGGCACTGAAGCTTTCTTT. Translated: CASSYESQGGTEAFF.

This clone was picked up a small number of times. The chain links TRBV19 to TRBJ1-5; perhaps TRBD1 as D (6 bases). The germline V gene has CDR1 LNHDA and CDR2 SQIVND (reference sequence). This CDR3 is 15 amino acids long. The V and J ends lost 6 bases and 4 bases respectively, with 16 bases between them. This chain's CDR3 is CASSTGQTVNQPQHF. CDR3 in DNA: TGTGCCAGTAGCACCGGACAGACTGTGAATCAGCCCCAGCATTTT. Variable domain in full (rest from reference TRBV19 and TRBJ1-5): DGGITQSPKYLFRKEGQNVTLSCEQNLNHDAMYWYRQDPGQGLRLIYYSQIVNDFQKGDIAEGYSVSREKKESFPLTVTSAQKNPTAFYLCASSTGQTVNQPQHFGDGTRLSIL.

This clone was seen a handful of times. The V call is TRBV30, the J call TRBJ2-7; 7 bases line up with TRBD2. Germline CDR1 is GTSNPN and CDR2 is SVGIG (reference sequence). The V and J ends lost 3 bases and 2 bases, in that order; junction bases with no gene match: 7. This CDR3 is 14 amino acids long. The CDR3 protein is CAWRSSGFPYEQYF. The CDR3 DNA sequence: TGTGCCTGGAGGAGTAGCGGGTTTCCCTACGAGCAGTACTTC.

The rearrangement links TRBV9 to TRBJ2-3; D unclear. The CDR3 covers 11 residues. Germline values: CDR1 SGDLS, CDR2 YYNGEE. Trimming shortened V by 7 bases and J by 1 base, and 4 bases separated the two germline ends. As DNA, the CDR3 is TGTGCCAGCCAGGGCACAGATACGCAGTATTTT. Translated, it gives CASQGTDTQYF.

About this clone itself: Other nucleotide sequences from this sample produce the same CDR3. The CDR3 is CASSLGQTYNEQFF. The CDR3 nucleotides are TGTGCCAGCAGCTTGGGACAGACCTACAATGAGCAGTTCTTC. The chain combines TRBV5-6 with TRBJ2-1, with D perhaps matching TRBD1 (5 bases). The CDR3 sequence is 14 residues long. In germline, CDR1 is SGHDT, CDR2 YYEEEE. Trimming cost V 0 bases and J 2 bases, with 6 bases left between them.

This clone has just a few counts. The chain combines TRBV5-1 with TRBJ1-1; D is undetermined. The CDR3 has 15 residues. Germline V gene data show CDR1 as SGHRS and CDR2 as YFSETQ. V was cut by 0 bases and J by 0 bases, with 9 bases left in between. CDR3 loop: CASSLAAGLNTEAFF. Here the CDR3 DNA reads TGCGCCAGCAGCTTGGCCGCGGGGTTGAACACTGAAGCTTTCTTT.